The 31 T cell receptor beta chains below all came from one sample that was sequenced in a study of T cell responses to AZD1222 COVID-19 vaccine. Some clones are missing from TCRdb's copy, which holds only in-frame ones; the method was immunoSEQ multiplex PCR. Of roughly 150,000 clones in the sample, more than 85% were seen once. Sequencing used peripheral blood, obtained 28 days after the second AZD1222 dose. All receptors derive from an adult who received the AZD1222 COVID-19 vaccine.

The chain couples TRBV11-2 to TRBJ1-4; D is unresolved. CDR1 and CDR2 (germline): SGHAT, FQNNGV. The CDR3 runs 13 residues. V lost 6 bases to trimming and J lost 7 bases, with 12 bases between them. CDR3 region: CASRRVLGEKLFF. The CDR3 region has the DNA TGTGCCAGCAGAAGGGTTTTGGGTGAAAAACTGTTTTTT.

This CDR3 is CASSKRTSSYNEQFF. The CDR3 region has the DNA TGTGCCAGCAGCAAAAGGACTAGCTCCTACAATGAGCAGTTCTTC. The chain carries TRBV5-6 and TRBJ2-1; 7 bases fit TRBD2. Germline trimming cut 4 bases from V and 0 bases from J; bases unmatched to any gene: 4. Looked up from germline, CDR1 is SGHDT and CDR2 is YYEEEE. The CDR3 has 15 amino acids.

The V and J genes are TRBV4-2 and TRBJ1-1; a weak D match, TRBD1 (6 bases). V lost 4 bases, J lost 1 base, and 10 bases lay in between. Germline lookup yields CDR1 LGHNA and CDR2 YNFKEQ. The length of the CDR3 is 14 residues. The CDR3 DNA reads as TGTGCCAGCAGCCCTGGACAGCAGAACACTGAAGCTTTCTTT. This codes for CASSPGQQNTEAFF.

V gene TRBV4-1 combines with J gene TRBJ1-1; D is uncertain. Per the germline V gene, CDR1 is MGHRA and CDR2 is YSYEKL. With 4 bases removed from V and 5 bases from J, the gap between germline ends came to 11 bases. This CDR3 contains 13 residues. The CDR3 protein is CASSRQLSTEAFF. The CDR3 region has the DNA TGCGCCAGCAGCCGACAACTTTCGACTGAAGCTTTCTTT.

The chain is built from TRBV7-3 and TRBJ2-2; D remains unclear. The CDR3 sequence is 12 residues long. Trimming took 2 bases from V and 8 from J, leaving 6 bases between them. Germline V gene lookup returns CDR1 SGHTA and CDR2 FQGTGA. This CDR3 reads CASSLGRGELFF. The CDR3 DNA follows: TGTGCCAGCAGCTTAGGTCGGGGGGAGCTGTTTTTT. The entire variable domain, with the rest obtained from reference TRBV7-3 and TRBJ2-2, is as follows: GAGVSQTPSNKVTEKGKYVELRCDPISGHTALYWYRQSLGQGPEFLIYFQGTGAADDSGLPNDRFFAVRPEGSVSTLKIQRTERGDSAVYLCASSLGRGELFFGEGSRLTVL.

The rearrangement links TRBV11-2 to TRBJ2-7; 10 bases are a match to TRBD1. The CDR3 is 17 amino acids. The germline CDR1 and CDR2 sequences are SGHAT and FQNNGV. The trim removed 1 base at V and 1 base at J, leaving 7 bases unmatched. CDR3 protein: CASSLGTGGRRSYEQYF. The CDR3 DNA reads as TGTGCCAGCAGCTTAGGGACAGGGGGTAGGAGATCCTACGAGCAGTACTTC.

This clone was seen only once. This chain joins TRBV3-1 (or the pseudogene TRBV3-2) and TRBJ1-6, with a weak D call TRBD1 (6 bases). There are 15 residues in the CDR3. With 1 base removed from V and 9 bases from J, the gap between germline ends came to 13 bases. From germline, CDR1 is LGHDT and CDR2 YNNKEL (reference sequence). CDR3 sequence (DNA): TGTGCCAGCAGCCAAGTCGCAGGGGCAGGTTCACCCCTCCACTTT. It is translated as CASSQVAGAGSPLHF.

The chain's CDR3 is CASSPAGAVEKLFF. In nucleotides, the CDR3 is TGTGCCAGCTCACCAGCAGGGGCAGTGGAAAAACTGTTTTTT. The J gene is TRBJ1-4, the V gene TRBV18, with D possibly TRBD1 on 6 matching bases. The CDR3 runs to 14 residues. Germline values: CDR1 KGHSH, CDR2 LQKENI. V was trimmed by 2 bases and J by 8 bases, leaving 12 bases between them.

This chain links TRBV19 with TRBJ1-1; the match to TRBD1 covers 8 bases. Germline trimming cut 8 bases from V and 5 bases from J; bases unmatched to any gene: 7. The CDR3 is made up of 13 amino acids. Germline V gene sequence: CDR1 LNHDA, CDR2 SQIVND (reference sequence). The CDR3 coding sequence is TGTGCCAGTTACAGGGGGGACAAAACTGAAGCTTTCTTT. Protein sequence: CASYRGDKTEAFF.

The chain employs TRBV18 and TRBJ1-1; TRBD1 agrees at 7 bases. Germline-derived CDR1 and CDR2 are KGHSH and LQKENI. The CDR3 is 14 residues long. With 3 bases clipped from V and 2 bases from J, the junction kept 3 bases outside the gene matches. This chain's CDR3 is CASSPGQINTEAFF. CDR3 in DNA: TGTGCCAGCTCACCGGGACAGATTAACACTGAAGCTTTCTTT.

The J gene is TRBJ2-1, the V gene TRBV20-1; TRBD1 might be the D (6 bases). V was pared by 7 bases and J by 7 bases, with 8 bases between. The V gene's germline CDR1 is DFQATT and CDR2 SNEGSKA (reference sequence). The CDR3 is 10 amino acids. CDR3 amino acids: CSVRGNEQFF. In DNA, the CDR3 is TGCAGTGTGAGGGGGAATGAGCAGTTCTTC.

CDR3 protein: CASSEGLAGQEQFF. The CDR3 coding sequence is TGTGCCAGCAGTGAAGGCCTAGCGGGCCAGGAGCAGTTCTTC. This chain links TRBV2 with TRBJ2-1; 8 bases line up with TRBD2. CDR1 is SNHLY, CDR2 FYNNEI, per germline. The junction had 6 bases not matched to a gene; V was cut back by 1 base and J by 10 bases. The CDR3 has 14 amino acids.

The chain carries TRBV28 and TRBJ1-2, with D unresolved. Trimming left V 2 bases short and J 4 bases short, with 2 bases between. This CDR3 spans 11 amino acids. The germline V gene has CDR1 MDHEN and CDR2 SYDVKM. CDR3 region: CASSLTYGYTF. As DNA, the CDR3 is TGTGCCAGCAGTTTAACCTATGGCTACACCTTC.

V gene TRBV5-1 combines with J gene TRBJ1-2; no reliable D call. The CDR3 has 12 amino acids. The V and J ends lost 7 bases and 2 bases respectively, with 9 bases between them. Germline CDR1 is SGHRS and CDR2 is YFSETQ. The CDR3 loop is CASRTENYGYTF. CDR3 in DNA: TGCGCCAGCCGGACGGAAAACTATGGCTACACCTTC.

The chain recombines TRBV21-1 with TRBJ2-5. TRBV21-1 is classified as a pseudogene. The CDR3 has 16 residues. The CDR3: CASSNVVGPRQETQYF. The CDR3 bases are TGTGCCAGCAGCAATGTCGTAGGGCCCAGACAAGAGACCCAGTACTTC.

V is TRBV7-9 and J is TRBJ1-5, with no clear D. This CDR3 spans 15 amino acids. Germline lookup yields CDR1 SEHNR and CDR2 FQNEAQ (reference sequence). V was shortened by 0 bases and J by 8 bases, with 14 bases between the two germline ends. CDR3 sequence: CASSLASSPSEPQHF. CDR3 DNA sequence: TGTGCCAGCAGCTTAGCGTCGTCTCCTTCCGAGCCCCAGCATTTT. Variable domain in full (rest from reference TRBV7-9 and TRBJ1-5): DTGVSQNPRHKITKRGQNVTFRCDPISEHNRLYWYRQTLGQGPEFLTYFQNEAQLEKSRLLSDRFSAERPKGSFSTLEIQRTEQGDSAMYLCASSLASSPSEPQHFGDGTRLSIL.

The J gene is TRBJ2-1, the V gene TRBV2; D unresolved. CDR3 size: 11 residues. The V end lost 4 bases, the J end lost 9 bases, and 7 bases lay between the germline ends. Germline V gives CDR1 SNHLY, CDR2 FYNNEI. The CDR3 spells CASSGRSEQFF. CDR3 coding DNA: TGTGCCAGCAGTGGGCGCAGTGAGCAGTTCTTC.

Of note for this clone: Since the CDR3 does not end with the conserved phenylalanine or tryptophan, this likely comes from a read error. The DNA is left out, because the CDR3 cannot be placed on it with certainty; the CDR3 is given as TCRdb lists it. The chain recombines TRBV12-3 or TRBV12-4 with TRBJ2-2; the table calls TRBD1, which could not be checked here. Both ends counted, the CDR3 spans 12 residues. CDR3 protein: CASSSGTGEWDI.

The rearrangement links TRBV7-8 to TRBJ1-2; D is unresolved. The CDR3 sequence is 16 residues long. CDR1 and CDR2 from the germline V gene are SGHVS and FQNEAQ. V shed 1 base and J shed 2 bases, with 14 bases lying between them. This CDR3 reads CASSLEHGRLNYGYTF. As DNA, the CDR3 is TGTGCCAGCAGCTTAGAACATGGCAGGCTCAACTATGGCTACACCTTC.

This chain uses TRBV6-5 with TRBJ1-6; 7 bases line up with TRBD1. The CDR3 covers 14 residues. V lost 6 bases to trimming and J lost 7 bases; unmatched junction nucleotides: 6. The V gene's germline CDR1 is MNHEY and CDR2 SVGAGI. In DNA form, the CDR3 reads TGTGCCAGCAGACAAGGGGGCGAGAATTCACCCCTCCACTTT. Residues: CASRQGGENSPLHF.

The rearrangement joins TRBV9 to TRBJ2-5; D not resolved. This CDR3 is built from 12 residues. Germline CDR1 and CDR2: SGDLS and YYNGEE. V was trimmed by 4 bases and J by 5 bases, leaving 9 bases between them. CDR3 sequence: CASSPVGETQYF. CDR3 in DNA: TGTGCCAGCAGCCCCGTTGGGGAGACCCAGTACTTC.

The chain recombines TRBV14 with TRBJ2-2, with D possibly called TRBD1 or TRBD2 (5 bases each). V was clipped by 2 bases and J by 0 bases, with 16 bases between them. The CDR3 loop spans 18 amino acids. The germline V gene encodes CDR1 SGHDN and CDR2 FVKESK. The CDR3 region has the DNA TGTGCCAGCAGCCAATTTCAGGGTGGGGGTCCGAACACCGGGGAGCTGTTTTTT. Encoded protein: CASSQFQGGGPNTGELFF.

Remarks on this clone: The sample holds other DNA sequences that translate to the same CDR3. This chain's CDR3 is CSAPRLETQYF. CDR3 DNA sequence: TGCAGTGCCCCCCGGCTCGAGACCCAGTACTTC. The chain couples TRBV20-1 to TRBJ2-5; no clear D gene. The V and J ends lost 6 bases and 5 bases respectively, with 10 bases between them. Germline CDR1 and CDR2: DFQATT and SNEGSKA (reference sequence). This CDR3 is built from 11 residues.

A single count supports this clone. The V call is TRBV3-1 (or the pseudogene TRBV3-2), the J call TRBJ2-1; 10 bases align to TRBD1. The CDR3 has 14 residues. CDR1 is LGHDT, CDR2 YNNKEL, per germline (reference sequence). V was clipped by 6 bases and J by 7 bases; unmatched bases: 6. CDR3 DNA sequence: TGTGCCAGCAGAGGGACAGGGGAGAGGAATGAGCAGTTCTTC. It is translated as CASRGTGERNEQFF.

V and J are TRBV12-3 or TRBV12-4 and TRBJ1-2; D not certain. CDR3 length equals 13 residues. V dropped 6 bases and J dropped 7 bases, with 15 bases sitting between them. CDR3 nucleotides: TGTGCCAGCAGCGGGGTCGCGGTGGGTGGCTACACCTTC. Its protein product is CASSGVAVGGYTF.

The rearrangement uses TRBV20-1 and TRBJ2-5; D not certain. The V gene's germline CDR1 is DFQATT and CDR2 SNEGSKA (reference sequence). This CDR3 is built from 13 residues. V was shortened by 3 bases and J by 7 bases, with 15 bases between the two germline ends. CDR3 nucleotides: TGCAGTGCTAGTGGCCCCCCAGTCGCGACCCAGTACTTC. Translating gives CSASGPPVATQYF.

The CDR3 here is CASSSTQDRAEKLFF. Written as DNA, the CDR3 is TGTGCCAGCAGCTCCACTCAGGACAGGGCTGAAAAACTGTTTTTT. V and J are TRBV7-2 and TRBJ1-4; TRBD1 matches 8 bases. This CDR3 contains 15 residues. The junction had 8 bases not matched to a gene; V was cut back by 4 bases and J by 7 bases. The germline V gene has CDR1 SGHTA and CDR2 FQGNSA.

The V call is TRBV5-6, the J call TRBJ2-1, with no clear D. Trimming took 1 base from V and 6 from J, leaving 17 bases between them. The V gene's germline CDR1 is SGHDT and CDR2 YYEEEE. The CDR3 contains 16 residues. This CDR3 reads CASSLSMPVLRNEQFF. The CDR3, as DNA: TGTGCCAGCAGCTTGAGTATGCCGGTCCTTCGCAATGAGCAGTTCTTC.

Within the sample, this clone is large. CDR3 region: CASSYSGGPGTDTQYF. For the CDR3, the DNA is TGTGCCAGCAGTTACTCGGGGGGTCCAGGCACAGATACGCAGTATTTT. J is TRBJ2-3 and V is TRBV6-5; TRBD2 is a possible D gene (6 bases). Germline values: CDR1 MNHEY, CDR2 SVGAGI. The V end was cut by 0 bases, the J end by 1 base, with 11 bases between. This CDR3 is built from 16 residues.

This clone was seen just once. The chain joins TRBV6-5 to TRBJ1-1, with D perhaps matching TRBD1 (6 bases). The CDR3 covers 14 residues. The ends were cut back, 5 bases at V and 4 bases at J, with 14 bases in the middle. Germline CDR1 MNHEY, CDR2 SVGAGI. CDR3 coding DNA: TGTGCCAGCAGTCCCCGCGCAGGGGCCACTGAAGCTTTCTTT. This translates into CASSPRAGATEAFF.

The V and J genes are TRBV5-3 and TRBJ1-5; possibly TRBD1 for D (5 bases). TRBV5-3 has ORF status, its function being uncertain. CDR3 length: 14 residues. V gave up 4 bases and J gave up 1 base, with 9 bases separating them. Here the CDR3 DNA reads TGTGCCAGAAGCAGCGGGGCGAGCAATCAGCCCCAGCATTTT. Protein: CARSSGASNQPQHF.